Listed here is a single T cell receptor (beta chain). Sequencing was performed with immunoSEQ multiplex PCR; in TCRdb, only in-frame clones are kept and a portion is missing. The sample records nearly 25,000 clones, more than 60% being singletons. This CDR3 contains 11 residues. Trimming cost V 4 bases and J 2 bases, with 2 bases left between them. Germline loops: CDR1 SGDLS, CDR2 YYNGEE. Every patient was affected by relapse after autologous stem cell transplantation, while exposure to brentuximab vedotin was not uniform. Each best response was a complete response, a partial response or progressive disease. The data originate from a study of PD-1 blockade in classical Hodgkin lymphoma.

The source is a human donor with classical Hodgkin lymphoma. V usage is TRBV9 and J usage is TRBJ2-3; the D is unclear. The sample was peripheral blood mononuclear cells (PBMCs), taken before the second cycle of nivolumab. The CDR3 DNA reads as TGTGCCAGCAGCATCACAGATACGCAGTATTTT. It yields the protein CASSITDTQYF.